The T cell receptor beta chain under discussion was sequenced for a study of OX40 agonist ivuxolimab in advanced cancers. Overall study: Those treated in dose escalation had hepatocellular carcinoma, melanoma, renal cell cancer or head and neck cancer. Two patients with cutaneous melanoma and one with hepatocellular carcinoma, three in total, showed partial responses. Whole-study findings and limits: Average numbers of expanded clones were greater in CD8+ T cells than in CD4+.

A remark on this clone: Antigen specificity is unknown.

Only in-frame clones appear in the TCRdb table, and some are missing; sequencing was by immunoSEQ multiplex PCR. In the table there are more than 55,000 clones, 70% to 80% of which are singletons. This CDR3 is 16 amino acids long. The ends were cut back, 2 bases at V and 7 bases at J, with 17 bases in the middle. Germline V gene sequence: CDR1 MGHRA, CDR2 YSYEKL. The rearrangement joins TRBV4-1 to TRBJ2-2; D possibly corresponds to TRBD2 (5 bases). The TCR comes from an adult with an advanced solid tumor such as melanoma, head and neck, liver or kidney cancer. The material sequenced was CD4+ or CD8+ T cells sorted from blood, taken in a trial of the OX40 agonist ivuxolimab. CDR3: CASSQIGRELSGELFF. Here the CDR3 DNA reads TGCGCCAGCAGCCAAATTGGACGGGAACTGAGCGGGGAGCTGTTTTTT.